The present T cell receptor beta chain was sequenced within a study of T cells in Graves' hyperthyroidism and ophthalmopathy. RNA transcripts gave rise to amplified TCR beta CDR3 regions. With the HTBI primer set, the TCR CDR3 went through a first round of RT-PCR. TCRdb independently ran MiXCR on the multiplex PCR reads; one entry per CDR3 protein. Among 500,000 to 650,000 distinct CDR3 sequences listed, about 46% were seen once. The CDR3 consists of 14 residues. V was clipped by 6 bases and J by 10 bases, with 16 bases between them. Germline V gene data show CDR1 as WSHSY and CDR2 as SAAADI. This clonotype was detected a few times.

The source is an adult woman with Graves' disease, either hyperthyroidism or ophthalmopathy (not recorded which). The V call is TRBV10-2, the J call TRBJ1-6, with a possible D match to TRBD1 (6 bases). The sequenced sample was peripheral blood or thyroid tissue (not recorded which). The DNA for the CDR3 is TGCGCCAGCAGGGGGGGCAGGTCGGCATCACCCCTCCACTTT. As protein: CASRGGRSASPLHF.